Each of the 28 T cell receptor beta chains below was sequenced from the same sample in a study of blood T cell repertoires in COVID-19. The data were produced by immunoSEQ multiplex PCR, yet TCRdb's version contains in-frame clones alone and is incomplete. The table lists 95,000 to 150,000 clones, more than 70% of them singletons. The sequencing sample was made of peripheral blood. Every receptor here comes from a human donor in a cohort sampled during active COVID-19.

The chain has TRBV4-1 and TRBJ2-2; 8 bases align to TRBD2. V shed 2 bases, J shed 6 bases, and the junction held 5 bases outside the gene matches. Germline lookup yields CDR1 MGHRA and CDR2 YSYEKL. The CDR3 totals 15 residues. CDR3: CASSQPQRESGELFF. As DNA, the CDR3 is TGCGCCAGCAGCCAACCTCAGCGGGAGTCCGGGGAGCTGTTTTTT.

The chain combines TRBV3-1 (or the pseudogene TRBV3-2) with TRBJ2-5; 13 nucleotides align to TRBD2. Germline loops: CDR1 LGHDT, CDR2 YNNKEL (reference sequence). This CDR3 is built from 15 residues. V dropped 5 bases and J dropped 5; count of bases not matched to a gene: 5. The chain's CDR3 is CASSSRGLAGETQYF. In DNA, the CDR3 is TGTGCCAGCAGCTCCCGGGGACTAGCGGGGGAGACCCAGTACTTC.

The V gene is TRBV3-1 (or the pseudogene TRBV3-2), the J gene TRBJ1-2, with D unclear. This CDR3 is built from 18 residues. Germline V gene lookup returns CDR1 LGHDT and CDR2 YNNKEL (reference sequence). The V end was cut by 0 bases, the J end by 0 bases, with 17 bases between. The CDR3 reads CASSQDLRREDANYGYTF. CDR3 bases: TGTGCCAGCAGCCAAGATCTGCGACGGGAAGACGCTAACTATGGCTACACCTTC.

The rearrangement links TRBV2 to TRBJ2-1; D is uncertain. V lost 2 bases and J lost 4, with 9 bases in between. The CDR3 sequence is 14 residues long. The V gene's germline CDR1 is SNHLY and CDR2 FYNNEI. This CDR3 is CASSEFSYYNEQFF. In DNA, the CDR3 is TGTGCCAGCAGTGAATTCAGTTATTACAATGAGCAGTTCTTC.

The sample holds a few counts of this clone. This sequence joins TRBV6-5 and TRBJ1-1, with a weak D call TRBD1 (5 bases). Germline CDR1 is MNHEY and CDR2 is SVGAGI. V lost 0 bases and J 8 bases, leaving 13 bases between the germline ends. The CDR3 consists of 14 residues. CDR3 sequence: CASSYSGAGPEAFF. The CDR3 DNA follows: TGTGCCAGCAGTTACTCAGGGGCAGGACCCGAAGCTTTCTTT.

This chain joins TRBV5-1 and TRBJ2-1; no reliable D call. The CDR3 loop spans 17 amino acids. The V gene's germline CDR1 is SGHRS and CDR2 YFSETQ. The V end lost 2 bases, the J end lost 0 bases, and 15 bases lay between the germline ends. For the CDR3, the DNA is TGCGCCAGCAGCTTAGGCGGCAGACCTAGCTCCTACAATGAGCAGTTCTTC. Translation gives CASSLGGRPSSYNEQFF.

V is TRBV19 and J is TRBJ1-1; 9 bases map to TRBD1. The junction had 5 bases not matched to a gene; V was cut back by 7 bases and J by 2 bases. The CDR3 is 14 amino acids. CDR1 LNHDA and CDR2 SQIVND come from the germline V gene (reference sequence). The CDR3 DNA sequence: TGTGCCAGTACGGACAGGGGCCGCAACACTGAAGCTTTCTTT. Amino acid sequence: CASTDRGRNTEAFF.

J is TRBJ1-4 and V is TRBV28; 7 bases are a match to TRBD1. With 3 bases clipped from V and 8 bases from J, the junction kept 9 bases outside the gene matches. The CDR3 covers 15 residues. CDR1 and CDR2 from the germline V gene are MDHEN and SYDVKM. The CDR3 loop is CASSLPDRVQEKLFF. CDR3 bases: TGTGCCAGCAGTTTGCCCGACAGGGTCCAGGAAAAACTGTTTTTT. The variable domain in full, with the rest retrieved from reference TRBV28 and TRBJ1-4, is DVKVTQSSRYLVKRTGEKVFLECVQDMDHENMFWYRQDPGLGLRLIYFSYDVKMKEKGDIPEGYSVSREKKERFSLILESASTNQTSMYLCASSLPDRVQEKLFFGSGTQLSVL.

The rearrangement uses TRBV20-1 and TRBJ2-7; TRBD2 aligns across 8 bases. Per the germline V gene, CDR1 is DFQATT and CDR2 is SNEGSKA (reference sequence). The junction had 19 bases not matched to a gene; V was cut back by 3 bases and J by 6 bases. CDR3 length equals 17 residues. CDR3 DNA sequence: TGCAGTGCTAGTGAGAAAGGTAGCGGGACACCAAGGGCCGAGCAGTACTTC. Its translation is CSASEKGSGTPRAEQYF.

This clone was detected once. The V call is TRBV7-9, the J call TRBJ2-1; 10 bases map to TRBD2. This CDR3 spans 17 amino acids. The ends lost 1 base at V and 5 bases at J; junction bases unmatched: 8. The germline gives CDR1 SEHNR, CDR2 FQNEAQ (reference sequence). The CDR3 spells CASSLDSSGRANNEQFF. In nucleotides, the CDR3 is TGTGCCAGCAGCTTAGACTCCAGCGGGAGGGCCAACAATGAGCAGTTCTTC.

The chain carries TRBV30 and TRBJ2-7, with 12 bases identical to TRBD2. Germline loops: CDR1 GTSNPN, CDR2 SVGIG (reference sequence). The CDR3 loop spans 14 amino acids. With V trimmed by 4 bases and J by 3 bases, 4 bases remained unmatched. CDR3 in DNA: TGTGCCTGGACTAGCGGGAGGGCCGGCTACGAGCAGTACTTC. Its protein is CAWTSGRAGYEQYF.

The genes are TRBV6-5 and TRBJ1-4; no firm D call. There are 14 residues in the CDR3. Germline loops: CDR1 MNHEY, CDR2 SVGAGI. V was trimmed by 7 bases and J by 8 bases, leaving 17 bases between them. In nucleotides, the CDR3 is TGTGCCAGCATGGCCGGGTCTTTCGGGGAAAAACTGTTTTTT. This encodes CASMAGSFGEKLFF.

This clone has only a few counts. This sequence joins TRBV19 and TRBJ2-2; D remains unclear. V dropped 10 bases and J dropped 4 bases, with 7 bases sitting between them. Germline V gene sequence: CDR1 LNHDA, CDR2 SQIVND (reference sequence). CDR3 length equals 11 residues. For the CDR3, the DNA is TGTGCCACCACAAGCACCGGGGAGCTGTTTTTT. Translation gives CATTSTGELFF. The full variable domain, with the rest looked up from reference TRBV19 and TRBJ2-2, is DGGITQSPKYLFRKEGQNVTLSCEQNLNHDAMYWYRQDPGQGLRLIYYSQIVNDFQKGDIAEGYSVSREKKESFPLTVTSAQKNPTAFYLCATTSTGELFFGEGSRLTVL.

The chain recombines TRBV18 with TRBJ2-2, with D hard to call. V lost 0 bases and J lost 1, with 9 bases in between. Germline V gives CDR1 KGHSH, CDR2 LQKENI. This CDR3 region has 16 residues. The CDR3 DNA follows: TGTGCCAGCTCACCACCCGCAGGTCAGAACACCGGGGAGCTGTTTTTT. As protein: CASSPPAGQNTGELFF.

In nucleotides, the CDR3 is TGTGCCAGCTCACCAGGACAGATGAACACTGAAGCTTTCTTT. This encodes CASSPGQMNTEAFF. The chain is built from TRBV18 and TRBJ1-1, with D possibly being TRBD1 (6 bases). Germline CDR1 reads KGHSH; CDR2 reads LQKENI. The V and J ends lost 2 bases and 0 bases respectively, with 7 bases between them. This CDR3 spans 14 amino acids.

A single count supports this clone. The V gene is TRBV4-1, the J gene TRBJ2-1, with TRBD2 matching over 8 bases. The CDR3 contains 16 residues. V trimming: 0 bases; J trimming: 4 bases; junction bases outside the gene matches: 5. Per the germline V gene, CDR1 is MGHRA and CDR2 is YSYEKL. In nucleotides, the CDR3 is TGCGCCAGCAGCCAAGATCCCCAGCGGGGGTACAATGAGCAGTTCTTC. Translating it yields CASSQDPQRGYNEQFF.

CDR3 nucleotide sequence: TGTGCCAGCAGCTCACAGGGGGCCGGGGGCAATCAGCCCCAGCATTTT. Translation gives CASSSQGAGGNQPQHF. V is TRBV7-2 and J is TRBJ1-5; TRBD1 matches 9 bases. V lost 4 bases, J lost 2 bases, and 6 bases stayed unmatched. The CDR3 loop spans 16 amino acids. Germline V gene lookup returns CDR1 SGHTA and CDR2 FQGNSA.

The table lists this clone with a count of one. The chain has TRBV9 and TRBJ2-3; D is unresolved. Germline values: CDR1 SGDLS, CDR2 YYNGEE. This CDR3 region has 15 residues. V lost 4 bases to trimming and J lost 1 base, with 13 bases between them. For the CDR3, the DNA is TGTGCCAGCAGCCCGCTCTCCTTAGGCACAGATACGCAGTATTTT. It is translated as CASSPLSLGTDTQYF.

The chain uses TRBV7-9 and TRBJ2-1, with 12 bases matching TRBD2. The CDR3 covers 18 residues. The germline CDR1 and CDR2 sequences are SEHNR and FQNEAQ (reference sequence). V was pared by 4 bases and J by 0 bases, with 7 bases of the junction left unmatched. The CDR3 protein is CASSSLAGGVSSYNEQFF. In nucleotides, the CDR3 is TGTGCCAGCAGCTCGCTAGCGGGAGGGGTTAGCTCCTACAATGAGCAGTTCTTC.

The V gene is TRBV5-1, the J gene TRBJ1-5; 10 positions match TRBD1. The CDR3 extends over 15 amino acids. Trimming took 2 bases from V and 6 from J; bases not matched to a gene: 5. Germline CDR1 reads SGHRS; CDR2 reads YFSETQ. CDR3 region: CASSFGTGEGQPQHF. The CDR3 bases are TGCGCCAGCAGCTTCGGGACAGGGGAGGGTCAGCCCCAGCATTTT.

The chain carries TRBV6-5 and TRBJ2-5; possibly TRBD1 for D (5 bases). V lost 6 bases to trimming and J lost 2 bases, with 7 bases between them. In germline, CDR1 is MNHEY, CDR2 SVGAGI. The CDR3 sequence is 12 residues long. The CDR3 DNA follows: TGTGCCAGCAGGGGGCCTCAAGAGACCCAGTACTTC. Translating it yields CASRGPQETQYF.

The chain combines TRBV19 with TRBJ2-7; the match to TRBD2 covers 11 bases. Germline lookup yields CDR1 LNHDA and CDR2 SQIVND (reference sequence). Trimming removed 2 bases from V and 1 base from J; junction bases left unmatched: 1. The CDR3 has 15 residues. The CDR3 DNA reads TGTGCCAGTAGTATACTAGCGGGAGGATCCTACGAGCAGTACTTC. Encoded protein: CASSILAGGSYEQYF.

The CDR3 loop reads CASSVGSSNEQFF. In DNA form, the CDR3 reads TGTGCCAGCAGCGTAGGAAGTAGCAATGAGCAGTTCTTC. The chain links TRBV9 to TRBJ2-1; D unresolved. The CDR3 is made up of 13 amino acids. Germline V gene lookup returns CDR1 SGDLS and CDR2 YYNGEE. The V and J ends lost 0 bases and 6 bases respectively, with 7 bases between them.

V gene TRBV25-1 combines with J gene TRBJ2-1; 8 bases line up with TRBD2. The germline V gene encodes CDR1 MGHDK and CDR2 SYGVNS. The ends lost 6 bases at V and 2 bases at J; junction bases unmatched: 6. This CDR3 contains 15 residues. CDR3 in amino acids: CASSLSGGAYNEQFF. CDR3 coding DNA: TGTGCCAGCAGCCTAAGCGGGGGAGCCTACAATGAGCAGTTCTTC. The full variable domain, completed using reference TRBV25-1 and TRBJ2-1, is EADIYQTPRYLVIGTGKKITLECSQTMGHDKMYWYQQDPGMELHLIHYSYGVNSTEKGDLSSESTVSRIRTEHFPLTLESARPSHTSQYLCASSLSGGAYNEQFFGPGTRLTVL.

V usage is TRBV6-2 or TRBV6-3 and J usage is TRBJ2-1, with D possibly being TRBD1 (5 bases). CDR3 length equals 13 residues. V lost 5 bases and J lost 3, with 8 bases in between. From germline, CDR1 is MNHEY and CDR2 SVGEGT. The DNA of the CDR3 is TGTGCCAGCAGTCCCGACAGCTACAATGAGCAGTTCTTC. This translates into CASSPDSYNEQFF.

The rearrangement joins TRBV24-1 to TRBJ2-1; 7 nucleotides match TRBD2. The CDR3 runs 17 residues. Germline V gives CDR1 KGHDR, CDR2 SFDVKD. V was clipped by 7 bases and J by 7 bases; unmatched bases: 18. For the CDR3, the DNA is TGTGCCACCAGCGACCCTAGCGGCCCCAATGAGGGAAATGAGCAGTTCTTC. Its translation: CATSDPSGPNEGNEQFF.

Only one count was recorded for this clone. The chain combines TRBV7-8 with TRBJ1-2, with D possibly TRBD1 on 6 matching bases. CDR1 and CDR2 from the germline V gene are SGHVS and FQNEAQ. There are 16 residues in the CDR3. Trimming removed 1 base from V and 1 base from J, with 13 bases in between. The CDR3 sequence: CASSLVQGRGNYGYTF. As DNA, the CDR3 is TGTGCCAGCAGCTTAGTTCAGGGCAGGGGTAACTATGGCTACACCTTC.

This chain links TRBV18 with TRBJ2-2, with D tentatively TRBD2 (6 bases). Trimming cost V 1 base and J 3 bases, with 12 bases left between them. CDR1 is KGHSH, CDR2 LQKENI, per germline. CDR3 length equals 16 residues. DNA of the CDR3: TGTGCCAGCTCACCACGGCGCGGGGAGGACACCGGGGAGCTGTTTTTT. Translated: CASSPRRGEDTGELFF. Looking up the rest from reference TRBV18 and TRBJ2-2 gives the full variable domain: NAGVMQNPRHLVRRRGQEARLRCSPMKGHSHVYWYRQLPEEGLKFMVYLQKENIIDESGMPKERFSAEFPKEGPSILRIQQVVRGDSAAYFCASSPRRGEDTGELFFGEGSRLTVL.